This TCR beta chain was retrieved from a study of blood T cells in healthy people across ages. The second PCR ran about 6 to 12 cycles with a sample-barcoded 5' primer and J-beta primers. MiXCR was run by TCRdb on the 5' RACE reads, yielding one entry per CDR3 protein. The sample lists under 2,000,000 distinct CDR3 sequences; 40% to 55% were seen once. Broader study findings: Unknown donor CMV status possibly confounded expanded clonotype changes. In older individuals, TCR beta diversity per million T cells was lower, falling roughly linearly with age.

Points on this clonotype: Its antigen is unknown.

This CDR3 spans 13 amino acids. The V gene lost 6 bases and the J gene lost 7 bases, with 13 bases spanning the gap. The germline CDR1 and CDR2 sequences are MNHEY and SMNVEV (reference sequence). The sequence was collected from a woman between 35 and 50 years old in good health. The V call is TRBV27, the J call TRBJ2-1; D may be TRBD1 or TRBD2 (5 bases each). The sequencing input was blood. The CDR3 region is CASSGAVMNEQFF. Here the CDR3 DNA reads TGTGCCAGCAGCGGGGCTGTTATGAATGAGCAGTTCTTC.